The 13 T cell receptor beta chains listed next were all sequenced from one sample in a study of regulatory T cells in long-lasting Graves disease. Construction of the TCR beta libraries employed iRepertoire HTBI primers in conjunction with Arm-PCR of CDR3 regions. TCRdb redid the calling of the multiplex PCR reads with MiXCR, one entry per CDR3 protein. The table lists 400,000 to 500,000 distinct CDR3 sequences, 20% to 25% of them singletons. Noted time point: persistent/refractory GD, antithyroid drugs over 5 years with positive TRAb. Scientists built the TCR library using RNA that was extracted from PBMCs. Source: peripheral blood mononuclear cells (PBMCs), taken when the disease was refractory, from a patient treated with antithyroid drugs. These TCRs come from a female donor with Graves disease.

V usage is TRBV12-3 or TRBV12-4 and J usage is TRBJ2-3, with D possibly matching TRBD1 (6 bases). V was trimmed by 6 bases and J by 5 bases, leaving 18 bases between them. The CDR3 extends over 15 amino acids. CDR3 sequence reads: CASSPTGFERDTQYF. Here the CDR3 DNA reads TGTGCCAGCAGCCCTACAGGGTTTGAAAGAGATACGCAGTATTTT.

This clonotype was seen a few times. One end of the junction fails to match germline, which may point to a read error. The CDR3 DNA reads as TGTGCCAGCAGGAAAGGGAGCGGCGGAAAGTTTTCACCCTTCCACTTT. It yields the protein CASRKGSGGKFSPFHF. The chain combines TRBV7-2 with TRBJ1-6; D gene unclear. Germline V gene data show CDR1 as SGHTA and CDR2 as FQGNSA. The CDR3 runs 16 residues.

This clonotype appeared many times. The chain links TRBV7-2 to TRBJ2-7, with TRBD2 matching over 9 bases. In germline, CDR1 is SGHTA, CDR2 FQGNSA. The V gene end was trimmed by 5 bases and the J gene end by 5 bases; junction bases not matched to a gene: 7. This CDR3 spans 14 amino acids. The CDR3 reads CASSNIAGVDEQYF. The CDR3 DNA reads as TGTGCCAGCAGCAATATAGCGGGGGTCGACGAGCAGTACTTC.

This clonotype was detected many times. The chain links TRBV28 to TRBJ1-1; D is uncertain. The V end was cut by 6 bases, the J end by 1 base, with 9 bases between. The CDR3 extends over 13 amino acids. Germline CDR1 and CDR2: MDHEN and SYDVKM. DNA for the CDR3: TGTGCCAGCAGAATACCCAGGAACACTGAAGCTTTCTTT. Residues: CASRIPRNTEAFF.

The sample holds many counts of this clonotype. The genes are TRBV28 and TRBJ2-6; D might be TRBD1 or TRBD2, each matching 6 bases. The CDR3 is made up of 16 amino acids. Germline V gene data show CDR1 as MDHEN and CDR2 as SYDVKM. The V gene lost 4 bases and the J gene lost 9 bases, with 19 bases spanning the gap. DNA of the CDR3: TGTGCCAGCAGTTCCCCCCCACAACAGGGAGGCAACGTCCTGACTTTC. Its protein product is CASSSPPQQGGNVLTF.

The gene calls are TRBV30 and TRBJ1-5, with D hard to call. V gave up 2 bases and J gave up 7 bases, with 12 bases separating them. Germline CDR1 is GTSNPN and CDR2 is SVGIG (reference sequence). The CDR3 runs to 13 residues. CDR3 residues: CAWSPGGEQPQHF. Here the CDR3 DNA reads TGTGCCTGGAGTCCAGGAGGAGAGCAGCCCCAGCATTTT. The whole variable domain, remainder taken from reference TRBV30 and TRBJ1-5, is SQTIHQWPATLVQPVGSPLSLECTVEGTSNPNLYWYRQAAGRGLQLLFYSVGIGQISSEVPQNLSASRPQDRQFILSSKKLLLSDSGFYLCAWSPGGEQPQHFGDGTRLSIL.

This chain uses TRBV7-8 with TRBJ2-2; no definite D call. This CDR3 has 17 amino acids. The V gene lost 6 bases and the J gene lost 1 base, with 18 bases spanning the gap. CDR1 and CDR2 (germline): SGHVS, FQNEAQ. For the CDR3, the DNA is TGTGCCAGCAGACCCGCCGTCGGATCTTTGAACACCGGGGAGCTGTTTTTT. Translated: CASRPAVGSLNTGELFF.

This clonotype was seen repeatedly, ten times or more. One end of the junction is discordant with germline, which a read error may explain. This chain links TRBV5-1 with TRBJ1-4, with D tentatively TRBD1 (6 bases). The CDR3 is made up of 15 amino acids. The germline V gene encodes CDR1 SGHRS and CDR2 YFSETQ. DNA for the CDR3: TGTGCCAGCAGCCCCCGGACAGCAACTAATGAAAAACTGTTTTTT. It yields the protein CASSPRTATNEKLFF.

This clonotype was counted between two and nine times. The rearrangement uses TRBV27 and TRBJ2-5, with 9 bases fitting TRBD1. Trimming at V came to 5 bases and at J to 2 bases, leaving 6 bases not matched to a gene. The CDR3 length is 15 residues. Germline V gene lookup returns CDR1 MNHEY and CDR2 SMNVEV (reference sequence). The chain's CDR3 is CASSPRDRAQETQYF. CDR3 DNA: TGTGCCAGCAGTCCCCGGGACAGGGCGCAAGAGACCCAGTACTTC.

This clonotype occurred a few times. The rearrangement joins TRBV7-2 to TRBJ2-7; the match to TRBD2 covers 11 bases. The CDR3 has 16 residues. The J segment lost 3 bases and the V segment lost 1 base, leaving 5 bases of the junction unmatched. Germline V CDR1 and CDR2: SGHTA, FQGNSA. CDR3 nucleotides: TGTGCCAGCAGCTTAGGCCTAGCGGGAGGTAACTACGAGCAGTACTTC. Translated: CASSLGLAGGNYEQYF.

V is TRBV14 and J is TRBJ1-2, with 8 bases matching TRBD1. J was trimmed by 6 bases and V by 1 base; bases with no gene match: 10. CDR3 length equals 16 residues. Per germline, CDR1 SGHDN and CDR2 FVKESK. The CDR3 here is CASSQVGADRDHGYTF. As DNA, the CDR3 is TGTGCCAGCAGCCAAGTAGGGGCGGACAGGGACCATGGCTACACCTTC.

This clonotype has just a few counts. The rearrangement joins TRBV20-1 to TRBJ1-5, with D perhaps TRBD1 (5 bases). V was pared by 5 bases and J by 2 bases, with 10 bases between. The V gene's germline CDR1 is DFQATT and CDR2 SNEGSKA (reference sequence). The CDR3 has 13 amino acids. The CDR3: CSAQGLGNQPQHF. CDR3 sequence (DNA): TGCAGTGCTCAGGGCCTCGGCAATCAGCCCCAGCATTTT.

V and J are TRBV11-3 and TRBJ2-7; 10 nucleotides align to TRBD1. CDR1 is SGHNT and CDR2 is YENEEA in the germline V gene. The CDR3 is 15 amino acids. After removal of 5 bases from V and 7 bases from J, the junction contained 11 bases not matched to a gene. CDR3 loop: CASSPPGTGVGEQYF. The CDR3 DNA sequence: TGTGCCAGCAGCCCTCCTGGGACAGGGGTTGGAGAGCAGTACTTC.